This record concerns one T cell receptor (beta chain) sequence. What it binds is not known. This sample was taken from a study of T cells after posttransplantation cyclophosphamide. Notes on the study in general: Recipient CMV seropositivity and CMV reactivation strongly tracked TRB clonality.

Deletions cut 6 bases from V and 3 bases from J, with 14 bases between. The germline gives CDR1 SGHRS, CDR2 YFSETQ. CDR3 size: 14 residues. Assay used: immunoSEQ multiplex PCR; TCRdb lists only in-frame clones, some missing. The table records 20,000 to 25,000 clones, 73% of them present only once. The material sequenced was memory CD4+ T cells sorted from PBMCs. The receptor comes from a woman aged 55-70 years in good health, CMV-negative, and a related stem cell transplant donor. This sequence joins TRBV5-1 and TRBJ2-3; D remains ambiguous. The CDR3 DNA reads as TGCGCCAGCAAGGAGCAAGTCGGGACAGATACGCAGTATTTT. It translates to CASKEQVGTDTQYF.